This T cell receptor (beta chain) was documented in a study of shared clonotypes between healthy human individuals (dated by TCRdb to the early 2020s). Broadly, across the study: The cohort comprised a couple of women and a few men aged 18 to 49 years. For each donor, three plates each were used for CD4 naive and CD4 memory, two plates were used for CD8 naive, and one plate was used for CD8 memory. Between about 0.8 and 8.9 billion PBMCs per donor were obtained by leukapheresis. To estimate repertoire size and how much clonotype sharing occurs between individuals, the study deeply sequenced the blood TCR repertoires of about 5 healthy adults. Libraries were prepared and TCR repertoires were sequenced by different laboratories using diverse techniques, in order to increase sequencing depth and limit assay-specific biases. The study at large found these results: Pairwise subsampling led to the expectation that sequencing depth would affect the degree of clonotype sharing among donors. Sampling was restricted to blood, and TCR repertoires in tissues likely differ from the TCR repertoires found in blood. Naive subsets generally had larger estimated clonotype richness than memory subsets did. The small number of donors limited the genetic and exposure-history diversity represented. Compared with non-shared clonotypes, the clonotypes found in all four sorted-subset donors had higher generation probabilities. Even with the large sequencing depth, rarefaction of the sorted-subset datasets indicated that sequencing was incomplete. About 4.5% of naive CD4, 3.5% of naive CD8, roughly 2.5% of memory CD4, and 0.35% to 0.5% of memory CD8 clonotypes were shared across a handful of donors.

Healthy HIV-negative adults with no recently reported acute infections or vaccinations were included as donors. Every donor was a Caucasian adult residing in Nashville, Tennessee, USA. Magnetic negative selection was used to enrich CD4+ T cells, after which naive cells were positively selected on CD45RA and the negative fraction became the memory subset. Blood was obtained by leukapheresis, after which PBMCs were separated by Ficoll-Histopaque density gradient centrifugation and cryopreserved in liquid nitrogen vapor phase. Analytical flow cytometry was used to check the purity and quantity of each magnetically sorted T cell population. Genomic DNA was isolated from every sorted fraction and measured by UV absorbance on a Nanodrop 2000c. A word on this clone: What this receptor recognizes is not known. Base qualities are missing; no much larger clone stands one base away.

Using the deep immunoSEQ assay, multiplex PCR amplified TCR CDR3 regions from genomic DNA. Extracted genomic DNA from each cell subset was distributed evenly across all wells of several immunoSEQ 96-well plates, and each plate was treated as a replicate. Each replicate PCR for sorted subsets received about 210 ng genomic DNA, equal to some 32,000 T cell genomes. The purified libraries were quantified using a Qubit 3.0 fluorometer, sized with a Bioanalyzer 2100, and then quantified again using the KAPA Library Quantification kit. Every immunoSEQ 96-well plate was sequenced on a separate single-read 150-cycle Illumina NextSeq 550 flow cell. Per the original workflow: Because only junctional sequences without quality scores were contained in the immunoSEQ output, filtering matching that applied to full-length reads could not be performed. To assign V/J genes and CDR3, sequences were annotated against IMGT germline references using PyIR, a Python wrapper for IgBLAST v1.9. Reads with weak V/J assignments (E-value above 1e-6), missing CDR3, stop codons, out-of-frame junctions, or ambiguous translated residues were removed. A V3J clonotype was defined by an identical inferred V gene, J gene, and CDR3 amino acid sequence. To compute the percentage overlap between repertoires, the number of shared unique clonotypes was divided by the size of the smaller repertoire. Repertoire richness was assessed with RTK rarefaction, the Chao1 estimator, and Recon v2.1 estimates of unobserved clonotypes. Generation probabilities were computed with OLGA for all TCRbeta clonotypes obtained by the gDNA method from several donors. TCRdb mirrors the immuneACCESS table, restricted to in-frame sequences. Some clones are absent from its copies; in checked studies, under half trace to an unresolved V gene, and the reason for the others is unknown. V and J calls and clone size are given by that table; D and trimming were obtained from the DNA. The sample yields more than 2,000,000 clones; approximately 92% were counted once. Of the sample, more than 0.12% falls within the top ten clones.

V is reduced by 3 bases and J by 0 bases, leaving a spacing of 8 bases between them. From the cysteine up to the phenylalanine, the CDR3 has a length of 14 residues. The only DNA kept is the CDR3, 42 bases in frame from the first base. The germline V gene sets CDR1 to SGHNT and CDR2 to YENEEA. Sequencing was carried out using naive CD4+ T cells sorted from blood. According to the study, the label for this sample's cell subset or site signals: CD45RA+ positively selected. The chain couples TRBV11-3 to TRBJ1-1; no D gene can be assigned with confidence. The sequence was obtained from a man aged 18-30 years in good health. The nucleotide sequence is TGTGCCAGCAGCTTTGATAAAATGAACACTGAAGCTTTCTTT. This is translated as CASSFDKMNTEAFF.